This T cell receptor (beta chain) was captured by sequencing in a study of T-cell memory formation after mild COVID-19. Study conclusions and caveats: A balance of CD4 and CD8 characterized clones contracting day 15 to 85, whereas later expanders leaned CD4+.

This clonotype was detected a few times. What it binds is unknown. The CDR3 sequence is 15 residues long. The germline V gene encodes CDR1 SGHRS and CDR2 YFSETQ. Trimming pared 4 bases from V and 4 bases from J, leaving 17 bases between. From the 5' RACE reads, TCRdb called clonotypes with MiXCR, one entry per CDR3 protein. Of 250,000 to 300,000 distinct CDR3 sequences detected, about 17% appear once; the ten largest clones hold roughly 22%. This chain joins TRBV5-1 and TRBJ1-2; D unclear. Sequenced material: PBMCs or a T cell subset sorted from them (not recorded which). This sequence was found in a young man who had mild COVID-19 (a few samples of this study predate the infection). Cell type and time point are not known. CDR3 DNA sequence: TGCGCCAGCAGCCCAGGACCCGGAGAGGGCTATGGCTACACCTTC. It yields the protein CASSPGPGEGYGYTF.